This T cell receptor (beta chain) is from a study of T cell responses to AZD1222 COVID-19 vaccine. Study-level information: Second doses that came at about 4 or about 12 weeks were put together.

Broader study findings: Regions left unmutated in variants are reportedly the target of nearly half of spike-specific TCRs. The donor cohort was predominantly white British with a female majority, and clonal diversity may have been underestimated. The study found vaccine-associated CD4 TCRs spanning spike, dominant at 160-218 and 743-854.

As concerns this clone: Its target is unknown.

Some clones are missing from TCRdb's copy, which holds only in-frame ones; the method was immunoSEQ multiplex PCR. The data contain about 140,000 clones, around 90% of them singletons. The specimen comprised peripheral blood, sampled on day 0 of AZD1222 vaccination. This TCR was recovered from an adult in good health.

The CDR3 here is CASSSDSSTGNTIYF. The CDR3, as DNA: TGTGCCAGTAGTAGTGACTCGTCGACTGGAAACACCATATATTTT. The chain joins TRBV19 to TRBJ1-3, with unresolved D. Germline CDR1 is LNHDA and CDR2 is SQIVND (reference sequence). V was pared by 4 bases and J by 2 bases, with 12 bases between. The CDR3 is 15 amino acids.